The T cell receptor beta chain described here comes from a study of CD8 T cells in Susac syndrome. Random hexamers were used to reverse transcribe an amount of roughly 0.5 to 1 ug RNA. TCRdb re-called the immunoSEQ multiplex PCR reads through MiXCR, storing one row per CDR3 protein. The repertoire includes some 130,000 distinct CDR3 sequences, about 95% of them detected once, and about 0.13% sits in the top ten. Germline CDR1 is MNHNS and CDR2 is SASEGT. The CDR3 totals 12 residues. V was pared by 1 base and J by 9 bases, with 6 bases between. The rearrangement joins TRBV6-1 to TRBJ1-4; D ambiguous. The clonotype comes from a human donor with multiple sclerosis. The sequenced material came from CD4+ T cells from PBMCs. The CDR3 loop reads CASSEVGKKLFF. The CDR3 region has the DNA TGTGCCAGCAGTGAAGTTGGTAAAAAACTGTTTTTT.